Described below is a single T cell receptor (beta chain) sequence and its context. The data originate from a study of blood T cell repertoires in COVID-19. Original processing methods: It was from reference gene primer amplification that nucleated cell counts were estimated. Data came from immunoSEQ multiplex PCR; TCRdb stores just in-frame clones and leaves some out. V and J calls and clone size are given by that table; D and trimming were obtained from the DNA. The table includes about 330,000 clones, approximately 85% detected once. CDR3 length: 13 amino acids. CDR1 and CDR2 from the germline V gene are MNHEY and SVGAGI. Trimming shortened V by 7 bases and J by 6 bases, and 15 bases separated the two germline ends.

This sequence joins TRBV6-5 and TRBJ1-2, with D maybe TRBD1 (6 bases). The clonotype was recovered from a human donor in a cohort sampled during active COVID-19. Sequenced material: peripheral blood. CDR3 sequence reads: CASIRQVDDGYTF. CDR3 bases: TGTGCCAGCATTCGACAGGTGGACGATGGCTACACCTTC.